This T cell receptor (beta chain) originates from a study of T cell responses to AZD1222 COVID-19 vaccine. Overall study context: Combined were second doses at about 4 or about 12 weeks. Study observations and caveats: No day 14 peak samples; only post-peak repertoires were characterized. Donors, mostly white British, included more females; clonal diversity was possibly underestimated. Spike regions recognized by vaccine-associated CD4 TCRs spanned the protein, led by 160-218 and 743-854.

The table came from immunoSEQ multiplex PCR; TCRdb's copy has only in-frame clones and leaves some out. The sample holds about 150,000 clones; 80% to 95% are singletons and the top ten take more than 3.5%. As regards this clone: What it binds is unknown.

The V and J ends lost 7 bases and 8 bases, in that order; junction bases with no gene match: 8. The CDR3 extends over 13 amino acids. Germline V gene sequence: CDR1 MNHEY, CDR2 SVGAGI. This specimen was peripheral blood, taken on day 0 of AZD1222 vaccination. The chain is built from TRBV6-5 and TRBJ2-4; 7 nucleotides match TRBD1. The sequence was obtained from an adult in good health. CDR3 nucleotides: TGTGCCAGCAACAGACAGGGTAAAGACATTCAGTACTTC. The encoded protein is CASNRQGKDIQYF.